A selection of T cell receptor beta chains follows, all from one sample in a study of CD8 T cells in ankylosing spondylitis. TCRdb re-analysed the 5' RACE reads in MiXCR, keeping a single row per CDR3 protein. The sample yields some 40,000 distinct CDR3 sequences, approximately 3% seen once. Sequencing used blood, either unsorted or a sorted T cell fraction (not recorded which). Source of these receptors: a male donor with ankylosing spondylitis or in good health (not recorded which). CDR3s include the opening cysteine and the closing phenylalanine or tryptophan. The D gene is left open where the match is weak. Only part of the rows carry a size: once, few, many, or a class if the clone is expanded.

many	TRBV9	TRBJ2-1	-	TGTGCCAGCAGCCTCCCCGGGCGCAGCTCCTACAATGAGCAGTTCTTC	CASSLPGRSSYNEQFF
medium-sized	TRBV25-1	TRBJ2-3	TRBD2	TGTGCCAGCTTACTGTGGGTAGCGGGGGGCCCCACAGATACGCAGTATTTT	CASLLWVAGGPTDTQYF
many	TRBV9	TRBJ2-2	TRBD2	TGTGCCAGCAGCGTTCCCCTAGCGGGAGGGTACACCGGGGAGCTGTTTTTT	CASSVPLAGGYTGELFF
many	TRBV9	TRBJ2-1	TRBD2	TGTGCCAGCAGCCCTACCACTAGCGGGGTCACGGGGGAGCAGTTCTTC	CASSPTTSGVTGEQFF
many	TRBV9	TRBJ2-1	-	TGTGCCAGCAGCGACGGGACTCGCCCCAACAATGAGCAGTTCTTC	CASSDGTRPNNEQFF
many	TRBV9	TRBJ1-4	-	TGTGCCAGCAGCTTCGGGGACGGGGATAGGGAAAAACTGTTTTTT	CASSFGDGDREKLFF
-	TRBV9	TRBJ2-2	-	TGTGCCAGCAGCGTAGTACAGGGGGGGACGAACACCGGGGAGCTGTTTTTT	CASSVVQGGTNTGELFF
many	TRBV9	TRBJ2-2	-	TGTGCCAGCAGCGTCACCGGGACTTCGAACACCGGGGAGCTGTTTTTT	CASSVTGTSNTGELFF
many	TRBV9	TRBJ2-5	-	TGTGCCAGCAGCGTAGAGTCGGGGAGAGAGACCCAGTACTTC	CASSVESGRETQYF
many	TRBV9	TRBJ2-3	-	TGTGCCAGCAGCGTAGACCTCACAGATACGCAGTATTTT	CASSVDLTDTQYF
-	TRBV9	TRBJ2-2	-	TGTGCCAGCACTCCGGGACACCGGAACACCGGGGAGCTGTTTTTT	CASTPGHRNTGELFF
many	TRBV9	TRBJ1-3	-	TGTGCCAGCAGCGTAGCCGGGACCCACTCTGGAAACACCATATATTTT	CASSVAGTHSGNTIYF
many	TRBV9	TRBJ2-2	TRBD1	TGTGCCAGCAGCGGAGACAGGGGGCGCACCACCGGGGAGCTGTTTTTT	CASSGDRGRTTGELFF
many	TRBV9	TRBJ1-2	-	TGTGCCAGCAGGGACAACGGGGACTATGGCTACACCTTC	CASRDNGDYGYTF
many	TRBV9	TRBJ1-5	-	TGTGCCAGCAGCGCAGGGGTCGATAGCAATCAGCCCCAGCATTTT	CASSAGVDSNQPQHF
many	TRBV9	TRBJ2-1	-	TGTGCCAGCTCGTTCGGTGCGGAACCCTCCTACAATGAGCAGTTCTTC	CASSFGAEPSYNEQFF
many	TRBV9	TRBJ2-2	TRBD1	TGTGCCAGCAGCTCGCGGACAGGGGACACCGGGGAGCTGTTTTTT	CASSSRTGDTGELFF
many	TRBV9	TRBJ2-3	TRBD2	TGTGCCAGCAGCCCGGGGGGAGCGGATTACACAGATACGCAGTATTTT	CASSPGGADYTDTQYF
many	TRBV9	TRBJ2-5	TRBD2	TGTGCCAGCAGCGCTACTCAGCGGGGGGGGCAAGAGACCCAGTACTTC	CASSATQRGGQETQYF
-	TRBV9	TRBJ2-1	TRBD2	TGTGCCAGCAACCCGGGGGGGAGCTCCTACAATGAGCAGTTCTTC	CASNPGGSSYNEQFF
many	TRBV7-7	TRBJ1-5	-	TGTGCCAGCAGCTTTTTGATAGGGGAGGGAGCTAATAGGGGAAATTTCAGCAATCAGCCCCAGCATTTT	CASSFLIGEGANRGNFSNQPQHF
many	TRBV9	TRBJ2-1	-	TGTGCCAGCAGCGTAGGTTCCCGGCAGGGCGAATTCTTC	CASSVGSRQGEFF
-	TRBV9	TRBJ2-3	TRBD2	TGTGCCAGCAGCGCGTACCCAGCCGGGACTAGCGGGTCTCCTAGCACAGATACGCAGTATTTT	CASSAYPAGTSGSPSTDTQYF
few	TRBV9	TRBJ2-5	-	TGTGCCAGCAGCGTAGATGGCGGAGGATCTCAAGAGACCCAGTACTTC	CASSVDGGGSQETQYF